This T cell receptor (beta chain) was identified in a study of CD8 T cells in ankylosing spondylitis. Regarding the study as a whole: There was reportedly significant enrichment of clones that were disease-linked in matched ankylosing spondylitis synovial fluid. Earlier authors reported some of these motif variants in reactive arthritis synovial fluid and blood. Disease-associated clonotypes exhibited CD8+ identity and were relatively infrequent in peripheral blood. A TCR beta motif made of fewer than ten highly homologous variants seemed typical of ankylosing spondylitis blood.

Of note for this clonotype: Its specificity is unknown.

5'-RACE, quantitative and with molecular barcodes, yielded the TCR beta libraries. One entry per CDR3 protein, called by TCRdb with MiXCR from the 5' RACE reads. The table shows about 340,000 distinct CDR3 sequences, with 6.5% to 10% occurring only once. This receptor was taken from a male donor with ankylosing spondylitis. Sequenced: blood, either unsorted or a sorted T cell fraction (not recorded which).

CDR3 sequence reads: CASSFVAGGSSYNSPLHF. CDR3 bases: TGTGCCAGCAGCTTTGTGGCAGGCGGAAGCTCCTATAATTCACCCCTCCACTTT. The chain links TRBV11-2 to TRBJ1-6; D remains unclear. Germline-derived CDR1 and CDR2 are SGHAT and FQNNGV. Trimming cost V 3 bases and J 0 bases, with 15 bases left between them. The CDR3 loop spans 18 amino acids.